The 29 T cell receptor beta chains below all came from one sample that was sequenced in a study of cytomegalovirus exposure and HLA in healthy donors. PCR involved 60 Vbeta and 13 Jbeta primers. Assay: immunoSEQ multiplex PCR; the TCRdb copy retains only in-frame clones and omits some. The table has about 180,000 clones, roughly four fifths seen once. Sequencing used PBMCs. All receptors derive from a man aged 18 to 35 in good health and CMV-seronegative.

This chain connects TRBV30 to TRBJ2-7; maybe TRBD2 (5 bases). CDR3 length: 14 residues. V gave up 7 bases and J gave up 1 base, with 17 bases separating them. Germline-derived CDR1 and CDR2 are GTSNPN and SVGIG (reference sequence). The CDR3 loop is CAYTARVRSYEQYF. CDR3 nucleotide sequence: TGTGCCTACACAGCGAGGGTCAGGTCCTACGAGCAGTACTTC.

V is TRBV19 and J is TRBJ2-7; TRBD2 might be the D (5 bases). CDR1 is LNHDA and CDR2 is SQIVND in the germline V gene (reference sequence). This CDR3 comprises 17 residues. The ends were cut back, 3 bases at V and 3 bases at J, with 21 bases in the middle. CDR3 sequence: CASSMRPGSGRRYEQYF. The CDR3 DNA sequence: TGTGCCAGTAGTATGCGCCCCGGAAGCGGAAGACGCTACGAGCAGTACTTC.

This chain links TRBV5-6 with TRBJ1-1; no clear D. V was clipped by 1 base and J by 5 bases, with 15 bases between them. Germline V CDR1 and CDR2: SGHDT, YYEEEE. CDR3 length: 15 residues. CDR3 in DNA: TGTGCCAGCAGCTTGAATCCTGGGAGCAAGACTGAAGCTTTCTTT. As protein: CASSLNPGSKTEAFF.

The rearrangement uses TRBV6-1 and TRBJ2-7, with a tentative D call TRBD2 (5 bases). Trimming took off 6 bases at V and 1 base at J, with 13 bases between the two ends. CDR1 is MNHNS, CDR2 SASEGT, per germline. CDR3 length: 14 residues. The CDR3 DNA sequence: TGTGCCAGCAGCCCCCCCGGGGTTTCCTACGAGCAGTACTTC. The encoded protein is CASSPPGVSYEQYF.

This clone has a single count. The rearrangement joins TRBV30 to TRBJ2-3; 11 nucleotides match TRBD1. The junction had 3 bases not matched to a gene; V was cut back by 3 bases and J by 4 bases. Germline lookup yields CDR1 GTSNPN and CDR2 SVGIG (reference sequence). CDR3 length: 14 residues. The CDR3 loop is CAWSGTGGPDTQYF. As DNA, the CDR3 is TGTGCCTGGAGCGGGACAGGGGGACCAGATACGCAGTATTTT.

The chain links TRBV6-6 to TRBJ1-1, with unresolved D. Germline loops: CDR1 MNHNY, CDR2 SVGAGI (reference sequence). V lost 11 bases and J 1 base, leaving 14 bases between the germline ends. This CDR3 contains 13 residues. The CDR3 here is CAGRVGKNTEAFF. CDR3 coding DNA: TGTGCCGGTAGGGTCGGGAAGAACACTGAAGCTTTCTTT.

The gene calls are TRBV28 and TRBJ2-1; 15 bases map to TRBD2. The CDR3 runs 19 residues. CDR1 and CDR2 (germline): MDHEN, SYDVKM. V lost 8 bases to trimming and J lost 1 base; unmatched junction nucleotides: 12. The chain's CDR3 is CASRSPGLAGGLSYNEQFF. The CDR3 coding sequence is TGTGCCAGCCGGTCCCCCGGACTAGCGGGAGGGCTATCCTACAATGAGCAGTTCTTC.

The chain carries TRBV4-2 and TRBJ1-1; the match to TRBD1 covers 10 bases. Per germline, CDR1 LGHNA and CDR2 YNFKEQ. This CDR3 is 16 amino acids long. With 4 bases clipped from V and 3 bases from J, the junction kept 8 bases outside the gene matches. In DNA form, the CDR3 reads TGTGCCAGCAGCCCTCCGACAGGGGGCATGGACACTGAAGCTTTCTTT. Residues: CASSPPTGGMDTEAFF.

This clone has only a few counts. The V call is TRBV28, the J call TRBJ1-2; 7 positions agree with TRBD1. The CDR3 is 14 amino acids. CDR1 is MDHEN, CDR2 SYDVKM, per germline. V was clipped by 6 bases and J by 2 bases; unmatched bases: 6. CDR3 coding DNA: TGTGCCAGCAGCCCCCCGGGACAGAACTATGGCTACACCTTC. Its protein product is CASSPPGQNYGYTF.

The chain couples TRBV4-1 to TRBJ2-5; D is perhaps TRBD2 (6 bases). V lost 1 base, J lost 5 bases, and 14 bases lay in between. Germline V gene sequence: CDR1 MGHRA, CDR2 YSYEKL. The CDR3 consists of 15 residues. CDR3 sequence reads: CASSQGSWGVETQYF. The CDR3 nucleotides are TGCGCCAGCAGCCAAGGTAGCTGGGGGGTTGAGACCCAGTACTTC.

CDR3 in amino acids: CATFGGLTTGELFF. The DNA for the CDR3 is TGTGCCACCTTTGGGGGACTGACAACCGGGGAGCTGTTTTTT. The genes are TRBV6-5 and TRBJ2-2; TRBD2 might be the D (6 bases). Germline V CDR1 and CDR2: MNHEY, SVGAGI. Trimming shortened V by 10 bases and J by 5 bases, and 17 bases separated the two germline ends. The CDR3 consists of 14 residues.

This clone came up once. The rearrangement joins TRBV5-4 to TRBJ2-5; D call uncertain. The CDR3 is 13 amino acids. Per the germline V gene, CDR1 is SGHNT and CDR2 is YYREEE (reference sequence). V lost 0 bases and J 5 bases, leaving 8 bases between the germline ends. CDR3 residues: CASSLVLEETQYF. In DNA, the CDR3 is TGTGCCAGCAGCTTGGTCTTGGAGGAGACCCAGTACTTC.

This clone was detected only once. Mismatch with germline at one junction end may stem from a read error. The rearrangement joins TRBV28 to TRBJ2-7; 10 nucleotides line up with TRBD1. Germline V gene sequence: CDR1 MDHEN, CDR2 SYDVKM. There are 14 residues in the CDR3. DNA for the CDR3: TGTGCCATCACGACCGGGACAGGGGCCTTTGACCGGCACTTC. This encodes CAITTGTGAFDRHF.

This clone was observed a handful of times. The rearrangement joins TRBV11-2 to TRBJ2-7, with no clear D. Germline V gives CDR1 SGHAT, CDR2 FQNNGV. Trimming stripped 4 bases from V and 5 bases from J, with 12 bases between. The CDR3 has 13 residues. The chain's CDR3 is CASSSFLVNEQYF. The CDR3 DNA sequence: TGTGCCAGCAGCTCATTCCTAGTCAACGAGCAGTACTTC.

J is TRBJ2-1 and V is TRBV18; 9 bases are a match to TRBD2. The CDR3 is made up of 15 amino acids. After removal of 3 bases from V and 4 bases from J, the junction contained 4 bases not matched to a gene. The germline V gene encodes CDR1 KGHSH and CDR2 LQKENI. CDR3 coding DNA: TGTGCCAGCTCACCTAGCGGGGGACCTTACAATGAGCAGTTCTTC. Translating it yields CASSPSGGPYNEQFF.

The rearrangement links TRBV6-1 to TRBJ2-5; 9 nucleotides align to TRBD1. CDR1 and CDR2 (germline): MNHNS, SASEGT. V dropped 4 bases and J dropped 2; count of bases not matched to a gene: 8. The CDR3 sequence is 16 residues long. CDR3 amino acids: CASSVNGQGTQETQYF. The CDR3 DNA follows: TGTGCCAGCAGTGTTAATGGACAGGGGACGCAAGAGACCCAGTACTTC.

The CDR3 DNA is TGTGCCAGCAGCCCAAGGACACTCGCGAGCACTGAAGCTTTCTTT. This translates into CASSPRTLASTEAFF. The gene calls are TRBV11-1 and TRBJ1-1, with D maybe TRBD1 (5 bases). The ends were cut back, 5 bases at V and 4 bases at J, with 17 bases in the middle. CDR1 is SGHAT, CDR2 FQDESV, per germline (reference sequence). This CDR3 is 15 amino acids long.

V is TRBV7-9 and J is TRBJ2-7, with 8 bases lining up with TRBD1. Germline CDR1 SEHNR, CDR2 FQNEAQ (reference sequence). J gave up 4 bases and V 5 bases, and 10 bases lay outside the gene matches. The length of the CDR3 is 15 residues. The CDR3, as DNA: TGTGCCAGCAGCCCCCCCCGGACAGGGAAGTACGAGCAGTACTTC. This sequence encodes CASSPPRTGKYEQYF.

The V call is TRBV5-6, the J call TRBJ2-1; D is unclear. Between the trimmed V and J ends, which lost 2 bases and 9 bases, there was a span of 12 bases. The CDR3 is made up of 13 amino acids. Germline values: CDR1 SGHDT, CDR2 YYEEEE. The CDR3 region has the DNA TGTGCCAGCAGCTTAGGTCCGGAGAGTGAGCAGTTCTTC. Its protein is CASSLGPESEQFF.

This chain connects TRBV5-1 to TRBJ1-1, with 10 nucleotides matching TRBD1. Trimming removed 4 bases from V and 0 bases from J; junction bases left unmatched: 9. Germline CDR1 SGHRS, CDR2 YFSETQ. CDR3 size: 17 residues. CDR3 residues: CASSLVGQGFLNTEAFF. The CDR3, as DNA: TGCGCCAGCAGCCTGGTGGGACAGGGGTTCTTGAACACTGAAGCTTTCTTT.

This rearrangement joins TRBV10-3 to TRBJ2-1; 13 bases fit TRBD2. V dropped 6 bases and J dropped 2; count of bases not matched to a gene: 4. This CDR3 comprises 16 residues. The germline CDR1 and CDR2 sequences are ENHRY and SYGVKD. The CDR3 DNA reads TGTGCCATCAGAGGACTAGCGGGGGTTCCCTACAATGAGCAGTTCTTC. The encoded protein is CAIRGLAGVPYNEQFF.

This clone was detected only a few times. The CDR3 here is CASSYDPDRGAEAFF. CDR3 in DNA: TGTGCCAGCAGCTACGACCCCGACAGGGGCGCTGAAGCTTTCTTT. This chain joins TRBV5-4 and TRBJ1-1; 8 positions match TRBD1. The V and J ends lost 3 bases and 6 bases, in that order; junction bases with no gene match: 10. The CDR3 runs 15 residues. Germline V gene lookup returns CDR1 SGHNT and CDR2 YYREEE (reference sequence).

This clone was seen a handful of times. The chain uses TRBV28 and TRBJ2-5; TRBD2 agrees at 9 bases. Germline trimming cut 3 bases from V and 1 base from J; bases unmatched to any gene: 6. CDR3 size: 16 residues. From germline, CDR1 is MDHEN and CDR2 SYDVKM. CDR3 amino acids: CASSFYLRGGQETQYF. The CDR3 nucleotides read TGTGCCAGCAGTTTTTACCTGCGGGGGGGCCAAGAGACCCAGTACTTC.

The table lists this clone with many counts. The chain combines TRBV6-1 with TRBJ2-6, with D unclear. V was shortened by 1 base and J by 0 bases, with 4 bases between the two germline ends. CDR1 MNHNS and CDR2 SASEGT come from the germline V gene. This CDR3 has 15 amino acids. The CDR3 DNA is TGTGCCAGCAGTGAAGGCAGCTCTGGGGCCAACGTCCTGACTTTC. It codes for CASSEGSSGANVLTF.

This sequence joins TRBV5-1 and TRBJ1-2; the D gene is possibly TRBD1 (6 bases). The germline V gene encodes CDR1 SGHRS and CDR2 YFSETQ. The V end was cut by 4 bases, the J end by 5 bases, with 15 bases between. The CDR3 length is 14 residues. The CDR3 region has the DNA TGCGCCAGCAGCCCAGAGGGGGTCGGATATGGCTACACCTTC. This gives the protein CASSPEGVGYGYTF.

The chain recombines TRBV30 with TRBJ2-7; D possibly corresponds to TRBD1 (6 bases). The V and J ends lost 1 base and 2 bases respectively, with 12 bases between them. This CDR3 region has 14 residues. The germline V gene has CDR1 GTSNPN and CDR2 SVGIG (reference sequence). CDR3 DNA sequence: TGTGCCTGGAGTGCTACAGGGATCACCTACGAGCAGTACTTC. As protein: CAWSATGITYEQYF.

The chain links TRBV27 to TRBJ1-2; 10 positions match TRBD1. Germline CDR1 MNHEY, CDR2 SMNVEV (reference sequence). This CDR3 region has 15 residues. V shed 5 bases, J shed 4 bases, and the junction held 7 bases outside the gene matches. In nucleotides, the CDR3 is TGTGCCAGCAGTCCGACAGGGGGCCGACCCTATGGCTACACCTTC. It codes for CASSPTGGRPYGYTF.

V is TRBV28 and J is TRBJ1-4; 8 bases match TRBD1. Germline V CDR1 and CDR2: MDHEN, SYDVKM. Trimming at V came to 3 bases and at J to 4 bases, leaving 10 bases not matched to a gene. The CDR3 is 17 amino acids. CDR3 sequence (DNA): TGTGCCAGCAGTTTCGGTCAGGGGGCGCCAGGTAATGAAAAACTGTTTTTT. Protein product: CASSFGQGAPGNEKLFF.

The chain carries TRBV28 and TRBJ1-5; no clear D gene. V lost 3 bases and J lost 10, with 13 bases in between. Germline CDR1 is MDHEN and CDR2 is SYDVKM. The CDR3 totals 13 residues. CDR3 region: CASSFFLAGPQHF. In DNA, the CDR3 is TGTGCCAGCAGTTTTTTTTTGGCTGGCCCCCAGCATTTT.